These T cell receptor beta chains were read from a single sample in a study of blood T cell repertoires in COVID-19. TCRdb's copy holds only in-frame clones and misses some; the assay was immunoSEQ multiplex PCR. The sample carries about 83,000 clones, 80% to 90% recorded once. Sequences were obtained from peripheral blood. These receptors were collected from a woman of 80 years or more with acute or convalescent COVID-19. The CDR3 runs from the conserved cysteine through the conserved F or W. The D gene is left open where the match is weak. Clone size is stated in some rows and not others, as once, few, many or a class when expanded.

D gene,J gene,clone size,V gene,CDR3 DNA,CDR3 protein
TRBD2,TRBJ2-1,NA,TRBV7-3,TGTGCCAGCAGCCTAGGGCTAGCGGGGGGGCCCTCCAATGAGCAGTTCTTC,CASSLGLAGGPSNEQFF
NA,TRBJ2-6,NA,TRBV5-1,TGCGCCAGCTTGGAGACAGGACACCTGGGGGGGGCCAACGTCCTGACTTTC,CASLETGHLGGANVLTF
TRBD1,TRBJ2-1,NA,TRBV19,TGTGCCAGTAGTATAGACCGGGACAGCGCTTACAATGAGCAGTTCTTC,CASSIDRDSAYNEQFF
NA,TRBJ2-7,NA,TRBV19,TGTGCCAGTATGAACAGTTTCTACGAGCAGTACTTC,CASMNSFYEQYF
TRBD2,TRBJ2-7,NA,TRBV7-2,TGTGCCAGCAGCTTAGAGATGGGAGGGGTATACGAGCAGTACTTC,CASSLEMGGVYEQYF
TRBD1,TRBJ2-7,NA,TRBV5-4,TGTGCCAGCAGCTTGGACGGGACAGGGATATACGAGCAGTACTTC,CASSLDGTGIYEQYF
TRBD2,TRBJ2-1,once,TRBV6-5,TGTGCCAGCACCGGGGACGGTGGGCTAGCGGGGATCAAGTTCTTC,CASTGDGGLAGIKFF
NA,TRBJ2-2,few,TRBV2,TGTGCCAGCAGTGGATACGAGGCCGGGGAGCTGTTTTTT,CASSGYEAGELFF
NA,TRBJ2-7,NA,TRBV28,TGTGCCAGCAGCCTCCTTTCCTACGAGCAGTACTTC,CASSLLSYEQYF
TRBD2,TRBJ2-7,NA,TRBV10-3,TGTGCCTCTCGGGAGGGCGATTGGGAGCAGTACTTC,CASREGDWEQYF
NA,TRBJ1-1,NA,TRBV2,TGTGCCAGCCCCCTGGGGGGGGAGGGGGTCACTGAAGCTTTCTTT,CASPLGGEGVTEAFF
NA,TRBJ2-3,NA,TRBV27,TGTGCCAGCAGTTTAGGGCTTAGGCAGTATTTT,CASSLGLRQYF
NA,TRBJ2-7,NA,TRBV24-1,TGTGCCACCAGTGAAGCCGGAGCCGAGCAGTACTTC,CATSEAGAEQYF
TRBD1,TRBJ2-6,NA,TRBV6-1,TGTGCCAGCAGTGAATTCTTACCGGGACAGGTTAGCTCTGGGGCCAACGTCCTGACTTTC,CASSEFLPGQVSSGANVLTF
NA,TRBJ2-7,NA,TRBV6-5,TGTGCCACCTGGGGAGTTAAGGAGGGCTACGAGCAGTACTTC,CATWGVKEGYEQYF
TRBD1,TRBJ1-1,few,TRBV24-1,TGTGCCACCAGTGACACGGGACAGCCGAGGGGGGCTTTCTTT,CATSDTGQPRGAFF
NA,TRBJ1-6,NA,TRBV5-1,TGCGCCAGCAGCTTGGATCCCAGTACAACTTCACCCCTCCACTTT,CASSLDPSTTSPLHF
TRBD1,TRBJ1-1,NA,TRBV6-5,TGTGCCAGCAGTTACCCCGCGACAGGGCTGAACACTGAAGCTTTCTTT,CASSYPATGLNTEAFF
NA,TRBJ2-2,NA,TRBV6-2/TRBV6-3,TGTGCCAGCAGTTACTCGACATTGGCCGTAACGAACACCGGGGAGCTGTTTTTT,CASSYSTLAVTNTGELFF
TRBD1,TRBJ1-2,NA,TRBV11-3,TGTGCCAGCAGCTACCGGGACAGGGGCGAAAAGAACTATGGCTACACCTTC,CASSYRDRGEKNYGYTF
TRBD1,TRBJ1-6,NA,TRBV2,TGTGCCAGCAGTGAGGACAGGAATTCACCCCTCCACTTT,CASSEDRNSPLHF
TRBD2,TRBJ2-3,once,TRBV9,TGTGCCAGCAGCGTCCGCGGACTAGCGACCTCGGGGGGGATTAGACGTAGCACAGATACGCAGTATTTT,CASSVRGLATSGGIRRSTDTQYF
TRBD1,TRBJ1-1,NA,TRBV5-6,TGTGCCAGCAGGGGGACAGAGATGAACACTGAAGCTTTCTTT,CASRGTEMNTEAFF
NA,TRBJ1-1,once,TRBV18,TGTGCCAGCTCAAATATGGACAGGAACACTGAAGCTTTCTTT,CASSNMDRNTEAFF
NA,TRBJ1-5,NA,TRBV21-1,TGTGCCAGCAGCAAATTTGACCAGCGACATCAGCCCCAGCATTTT,CASSKFDQRHQPQHF
TRBD1,TRBJ1-1,NA,TRBV7-9,TGTGCCAGCAGCCCGCCGACAGGGGCCACTGAAGCTTTCTTT,CASSPPTGATEAFF
NA,TRBJ1-4,NA,TRBV3-1/TRBV3-2,TGTGCCAGCAGCCCCCCCGGAGGGACGGGTGAAAAACTGTTTTTT,CASSPPGGTGEKLFF
TRBD1,TRBJ1-6,NA,TRBV6-5,TGTGCCAGCAGTTCGCCCCGGGACAGAGGGTTTCCCCTCCACTTT,CASSSPRDRGFPLHF
TRBD2,TRBJ2-7,NA,TRBV7-6,TGTGCCAGCAGCTTCGGCCGGGGGGATAACGGGGCGCAGTACTTC,CASSFGRGDNGAQYF
TRBD1,TRBJ2-5,NA,TRBV5-1,TGCGCCAGCAGCTTGCGTGGACAGGGTGAAGAGACCCAGTACTTC,CASSLRGQGEETQYF
TRBD2,TRBJ2-7,NA,TRBV19,TGTGCCAGTAGTATAGACCTGGGACTAGCGGGGACGGGAGAGCAGTACTTC,CASSIDLGLAGTGEQYF
NA,TRBJ2-5,NA,TRBV7-9,TGTGCCAGCAGCCCCTCAGGTGGGGAGACCCAGTACTTC,CASSPSGGETQYF
NA,TRBJ1-2,NA,TRBV4-3,TGCGCCAGCAGCCAAGGGGGGGGAAGCTACACCTTC,CASSQGGGSYTF
TRBD1,TRBJ1-3,few,TRBV7-9,TGTGCCAGCAGCCCGCCGGGACAGGGAAACACCATATATTTT,CASSPPGQGNTIYF
TRBD1,TRBJ1-6,NA,TRBV7-2,TGTGCCAGCAGCCGCCGGACAGGGAAGGACTCACCCCTCCACTTT,CASSRRTGKDSPLHF
TRBD1,TRBJ1-5,NA,TRBV5-8,TGTGCCAGCAGCTCGGGACAGGCCAGCAATCAGCCCCAGCATTTT,CASSSGQASNQPQHF
NA,TRBJ1-5,NA,TRBV18,TGTGCCAGCTCGGCACGCAATCAGCCCCAGCATTTT,CASSARNQPQHF
NA,TRBJ2-2,NA,TRBV5-4,TGTGCCAGCAGCTTGGGTTCTACCGGGGAGCTGTTTTTT,CASSLGSTGELFF
NA,TRBJ1-6,NA,TRBV27,TGTGCCAGCAGCCTAGGGACACAGCCCTCCTATAATTCACCCCTCCACTTT,CASSLGTQPSYNSPLHF
NA,TRBJ1-2,NA,TRBV5-1,TGCGCCAGCAGCTTAGAGGGCCGCTATGGCTACACCTTC,CASSLEGRYGYTF